What follows is one T cell receptor beta chain and its context. Antigen specificity is unknown. TCRdb called the reads again in MiXCR, with one record for every CDR3 protein. The profile covers 380,000 or so distinct CDR3 sequences, with about 32% appearing a single time and less than 15% taken by the ten largest. The entry originates in a study of T cell repertoires in cytomegalovirus infection. As for the study in general: Researchers turned to recently identified HLA-C-restricted CMV epitopes as well as well-studied HLA-B-restricted ones. Public TCR beta signatures indicated both CMV infection and matching HLA type. Notes on the study in general: Across the ex vivo response, the dominant clonotypes were HLA-C-restricted CMV-specific TCR beta clonotypes.

The V gene's germline CDR1 is MGHRA and CDR2 YSYEKL. The CDR3 extends over 13 amino acids. V was cut by 4 bases and J by 7 bases, with 13 bases left in between. Sequences were derived from cultured PBMCs, sampled from culture after CMV antigen stimulation. This sequence originates from a human donor in good health (CMV status not recorded). Some clones in this sample may be carry-over from other donors' samples. V gene TRBV4-1 combines with J gene TRBJ1-1; TRBD1 is a possible D gene (5 bases). As DNA, the CDR3 is TGCGCCAGCAGCCCTGGGGGGACCTTTGAAGCTTTCTTT. It is translated as CASSPGGTFEAFF.